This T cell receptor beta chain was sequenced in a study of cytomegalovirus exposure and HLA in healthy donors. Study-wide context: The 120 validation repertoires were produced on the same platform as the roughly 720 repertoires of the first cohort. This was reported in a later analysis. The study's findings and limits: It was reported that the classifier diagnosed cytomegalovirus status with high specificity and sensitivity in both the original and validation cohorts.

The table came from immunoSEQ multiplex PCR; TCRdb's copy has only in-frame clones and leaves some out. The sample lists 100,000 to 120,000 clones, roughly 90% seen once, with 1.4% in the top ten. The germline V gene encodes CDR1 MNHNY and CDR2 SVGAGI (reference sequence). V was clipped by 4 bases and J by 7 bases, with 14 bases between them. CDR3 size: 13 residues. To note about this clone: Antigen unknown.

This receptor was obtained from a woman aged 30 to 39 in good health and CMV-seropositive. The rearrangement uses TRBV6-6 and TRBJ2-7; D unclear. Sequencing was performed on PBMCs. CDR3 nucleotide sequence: TGTGCCAGCAGTTCCGACCAGACGGGTGAGCAGTACTTC. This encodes CASSSDQTGEQYF.